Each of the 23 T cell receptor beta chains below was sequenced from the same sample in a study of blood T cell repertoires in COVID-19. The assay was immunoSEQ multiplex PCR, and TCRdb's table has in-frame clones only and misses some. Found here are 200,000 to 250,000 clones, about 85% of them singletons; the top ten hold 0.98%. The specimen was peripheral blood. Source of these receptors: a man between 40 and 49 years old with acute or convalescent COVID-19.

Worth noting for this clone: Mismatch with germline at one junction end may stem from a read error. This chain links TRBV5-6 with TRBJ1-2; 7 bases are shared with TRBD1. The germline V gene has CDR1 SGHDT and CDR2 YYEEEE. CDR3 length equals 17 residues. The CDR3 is CAGSQTGRERSGYGYTF. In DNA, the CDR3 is TGTGCCGGCAGTCAGACAGGGCGCGAGCGCAGTGGCTATGGCTACACCTTC.

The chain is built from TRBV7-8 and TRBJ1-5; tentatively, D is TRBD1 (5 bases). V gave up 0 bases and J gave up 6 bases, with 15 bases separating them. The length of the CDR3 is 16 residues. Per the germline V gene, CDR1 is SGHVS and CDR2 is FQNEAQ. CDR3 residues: CASSLAVTGQGQPQHF. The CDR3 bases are TGTGCCAGCAGCTTAGCGGTAACAGGTCAAGGTCAGCCCCAGCATTTT.

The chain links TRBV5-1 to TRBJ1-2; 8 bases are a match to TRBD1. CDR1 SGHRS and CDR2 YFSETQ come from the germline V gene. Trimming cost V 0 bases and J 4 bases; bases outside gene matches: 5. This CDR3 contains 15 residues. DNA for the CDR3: TGCGCCAGCAGCTTGGGACAGGGGTTCGGCTATGGCTACACCTTC. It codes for CASSLGQGFGYGYTF.

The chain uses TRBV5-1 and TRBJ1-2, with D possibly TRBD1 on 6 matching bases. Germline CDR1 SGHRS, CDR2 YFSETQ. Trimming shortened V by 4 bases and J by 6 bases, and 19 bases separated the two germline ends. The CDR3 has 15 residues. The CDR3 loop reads CASSTQKVAGDGYTF. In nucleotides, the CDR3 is TGCGCCAGCAGCACGCAGAAGGTGGCAGGGGATGGCTACACCTTC. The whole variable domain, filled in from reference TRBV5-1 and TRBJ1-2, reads KAGVTQTPRYLIKTRGQQVTLSCSPISGHRSVSWYQQTPGQGLQFLFEYFSETQRNKGNFPGRFSGRQFSNSRSEMNVSTLELGDSALYLCASSTQKVAGDGYTFGSGTRLTVV.

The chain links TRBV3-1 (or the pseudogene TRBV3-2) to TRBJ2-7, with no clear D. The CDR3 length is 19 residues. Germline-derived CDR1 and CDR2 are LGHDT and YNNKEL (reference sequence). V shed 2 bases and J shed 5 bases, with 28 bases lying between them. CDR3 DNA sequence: TGTGCCAGCAGCCAACCCTGCCTTGGAGAGGTCGGCACACCCCACGAGCAGTACTTC. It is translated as CASSQPCLGEVGTPHEQYF.

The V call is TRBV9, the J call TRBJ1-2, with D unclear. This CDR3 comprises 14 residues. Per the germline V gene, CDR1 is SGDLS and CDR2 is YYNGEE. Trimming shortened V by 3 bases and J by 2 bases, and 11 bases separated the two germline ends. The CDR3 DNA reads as TGTGCCAGCAGCGGACCCGGGTCCAACTATGGCTACACCTTC. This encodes CASSGPGSNYGYTF.

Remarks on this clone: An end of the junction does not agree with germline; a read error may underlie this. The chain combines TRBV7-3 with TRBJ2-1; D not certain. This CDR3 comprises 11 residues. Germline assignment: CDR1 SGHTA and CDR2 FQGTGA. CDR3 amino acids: CASSFERVPVF. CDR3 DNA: TGTGCCAGCAGCTTTGAACGGGTTCCGGTCTTC. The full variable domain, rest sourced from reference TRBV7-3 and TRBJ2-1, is GAGVSQTPSNKVTEKGKYVELRCDPISGHTALYWYRQSLGQGPEFLIYFQGTGAADDSGLPNDRFFAVRPEGSVSTLKIQRTERGDSAVYLCASSFERVPVFGPGTRLTVL.

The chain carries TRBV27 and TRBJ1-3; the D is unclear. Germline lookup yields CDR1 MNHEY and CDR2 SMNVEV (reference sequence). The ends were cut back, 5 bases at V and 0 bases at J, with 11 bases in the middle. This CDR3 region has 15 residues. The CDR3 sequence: CASSPAGSSGNTIYF. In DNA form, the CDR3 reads TGTGCCAGCAGTCCAGCGGGGAGCTCTGGAAACACCATATATTTT.

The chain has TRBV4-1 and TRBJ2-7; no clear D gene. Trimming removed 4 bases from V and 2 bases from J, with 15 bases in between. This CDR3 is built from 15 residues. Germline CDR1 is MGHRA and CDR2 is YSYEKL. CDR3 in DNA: TGCGCCAGCAGCCCTTCCGCTGGCAGTCCCTACGAGCAGTACTTC. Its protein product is CASSPSAGSPYEQYF.

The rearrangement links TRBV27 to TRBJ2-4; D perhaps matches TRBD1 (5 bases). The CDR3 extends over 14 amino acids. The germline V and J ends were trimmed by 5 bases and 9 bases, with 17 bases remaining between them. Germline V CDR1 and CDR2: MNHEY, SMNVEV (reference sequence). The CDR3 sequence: CASSQAWGQGIQYF. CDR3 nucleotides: TGTGCCAGCAGTCAGGCCTGGGGTCAGGGCATTCAGTACTTC.

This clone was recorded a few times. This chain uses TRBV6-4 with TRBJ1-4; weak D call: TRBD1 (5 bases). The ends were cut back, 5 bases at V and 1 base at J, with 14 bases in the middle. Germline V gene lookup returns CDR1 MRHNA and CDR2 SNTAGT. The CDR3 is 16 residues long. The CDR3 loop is CASSSQAQRTNEKLFF. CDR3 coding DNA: TGTGCCAGCAGTTCACAGGCCCAACGAACTAATGAAAAACTGTTTTTT.

CDR3 bases: TGTGCCAGCAGCCCCGGACTAGCGGGGGATGAGACCCAGTACTTC. Its translation: CASSPGLAGDETQYF. This sequence joins TRBV11-2 and TRBJ2-5; 13 nucleotides agree with TRBD2. V was pared by 5 bases and J by 5 bases, with 5 bases of the junction left unmatched. From germline, CDR1 is SGHAT and CDR2 FQNNGV. The length of the CDR3 is 15 residues. The full variable domain, its missing parts supplied by reference TRBV11-2 and TRBJ2-5, is EAGVAQSPRYKIIEKRQSVAFWCNPISGHATLYWYQQILGQGPKLLIQFQNNGVVDDSQLPKDRFSAERLKGVDSTLKIQPAKLEDSAVYLCASSPGLAGDETQYFGPGTRLLVL.

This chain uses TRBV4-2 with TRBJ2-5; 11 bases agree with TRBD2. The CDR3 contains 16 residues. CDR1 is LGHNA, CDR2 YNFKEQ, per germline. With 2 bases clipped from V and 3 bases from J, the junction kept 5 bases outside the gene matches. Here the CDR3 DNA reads TGTGCCAGCAGCCAATATCAGGGACTAGCGGAAGAGACCCAGTACTTC. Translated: CASSQYQGLAEETQYF.

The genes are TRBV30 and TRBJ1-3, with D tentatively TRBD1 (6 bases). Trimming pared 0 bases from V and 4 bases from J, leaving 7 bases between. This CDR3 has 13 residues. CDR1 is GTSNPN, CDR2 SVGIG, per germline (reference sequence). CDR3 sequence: CAWSVGAGNTIYF. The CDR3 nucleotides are TGTGCCTGGAGTGTGGGGGCCGGAAACACCATATATTTT.

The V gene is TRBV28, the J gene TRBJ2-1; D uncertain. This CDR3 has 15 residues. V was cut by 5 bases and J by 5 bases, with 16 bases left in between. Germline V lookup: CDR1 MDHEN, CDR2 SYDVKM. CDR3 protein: CASSLQRNTNNEQFF. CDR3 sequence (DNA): TGTGCCAGCAGTCTCCAGAGAAATACTAACAATGAGCAGTTCTTC. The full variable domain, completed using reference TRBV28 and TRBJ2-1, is DVKVTQSSRYLVKRTGEKVFLECVQDMDHENMFWYRQDPGLGLRLIYFSYDVKMKEKGDIPEGYSVSREKKERFSLILESASTNQTSMYLCASSLQRNTNNEQFFGPGTRLTVL.

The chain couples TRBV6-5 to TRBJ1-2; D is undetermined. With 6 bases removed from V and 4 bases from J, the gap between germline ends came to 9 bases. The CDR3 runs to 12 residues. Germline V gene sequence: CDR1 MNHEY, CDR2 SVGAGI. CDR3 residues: CASRMQAYGYTF. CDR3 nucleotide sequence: TGTGCCAGCAGGATGCAGGCCTATGGCTACACCTTC.

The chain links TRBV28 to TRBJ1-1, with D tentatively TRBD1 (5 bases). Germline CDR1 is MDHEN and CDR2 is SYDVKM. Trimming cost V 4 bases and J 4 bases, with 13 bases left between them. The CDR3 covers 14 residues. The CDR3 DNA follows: TGTGCCAGCAGTTCGCCAGGGAAAGGCACTGAAGCTTTCTTT. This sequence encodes CASSSPGKGTEAFF.

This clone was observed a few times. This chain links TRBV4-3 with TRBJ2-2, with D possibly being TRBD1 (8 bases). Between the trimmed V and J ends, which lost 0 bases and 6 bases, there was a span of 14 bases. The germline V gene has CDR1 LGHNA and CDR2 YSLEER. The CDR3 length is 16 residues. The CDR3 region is CASSQDPQGGAGELFF. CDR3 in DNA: TGCGCCAGCAGCCAAGATCCACAGGGGGGGGCCGGGGAGCTGTTTTTT.

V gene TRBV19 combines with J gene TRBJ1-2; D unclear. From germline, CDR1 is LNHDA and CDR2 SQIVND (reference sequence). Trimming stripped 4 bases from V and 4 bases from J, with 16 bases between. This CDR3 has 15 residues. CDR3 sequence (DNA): TGTGCCAGTAGTACCACATACTCAGGAGGCTATGGCTACACCTTC. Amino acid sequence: CASSTTYSGGYGYTF.

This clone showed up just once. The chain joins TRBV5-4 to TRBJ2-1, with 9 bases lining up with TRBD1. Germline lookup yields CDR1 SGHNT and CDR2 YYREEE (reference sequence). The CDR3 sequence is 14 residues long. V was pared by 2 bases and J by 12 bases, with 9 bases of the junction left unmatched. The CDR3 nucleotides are TGTGCCAGCAGCTTTTCCGGGACAGGGACTGGGCAGTTCTTC. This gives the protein CASSFSGTGTGQFF.

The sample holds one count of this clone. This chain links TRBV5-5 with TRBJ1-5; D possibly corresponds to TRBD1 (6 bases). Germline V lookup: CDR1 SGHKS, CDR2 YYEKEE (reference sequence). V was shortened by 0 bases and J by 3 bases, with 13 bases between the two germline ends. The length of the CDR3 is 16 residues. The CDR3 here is CASSLERGAPNQPQHF. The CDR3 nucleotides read TGTGCCAGCAGCTTGGAGCGGGGGGCTCCCAATCAGCCCCAGCATTTT.

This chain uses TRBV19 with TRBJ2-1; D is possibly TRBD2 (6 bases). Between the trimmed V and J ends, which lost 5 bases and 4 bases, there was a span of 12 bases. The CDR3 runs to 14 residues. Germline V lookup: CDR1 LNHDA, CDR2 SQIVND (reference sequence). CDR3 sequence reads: CASSPPGGYNEQFF. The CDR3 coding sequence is TGTGCCAGTAGTCCCCCCGGGGGATACAATGAGCAGTTCTTC.

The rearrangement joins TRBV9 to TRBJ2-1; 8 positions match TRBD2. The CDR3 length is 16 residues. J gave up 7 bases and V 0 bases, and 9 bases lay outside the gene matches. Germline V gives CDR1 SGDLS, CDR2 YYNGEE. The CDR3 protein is CASSVAIAGGLNEQFF. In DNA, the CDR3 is TGTGCCAGCAGCGTAGCTATTGCGGGGGGATTAAATGAGCAGTTCTTC.